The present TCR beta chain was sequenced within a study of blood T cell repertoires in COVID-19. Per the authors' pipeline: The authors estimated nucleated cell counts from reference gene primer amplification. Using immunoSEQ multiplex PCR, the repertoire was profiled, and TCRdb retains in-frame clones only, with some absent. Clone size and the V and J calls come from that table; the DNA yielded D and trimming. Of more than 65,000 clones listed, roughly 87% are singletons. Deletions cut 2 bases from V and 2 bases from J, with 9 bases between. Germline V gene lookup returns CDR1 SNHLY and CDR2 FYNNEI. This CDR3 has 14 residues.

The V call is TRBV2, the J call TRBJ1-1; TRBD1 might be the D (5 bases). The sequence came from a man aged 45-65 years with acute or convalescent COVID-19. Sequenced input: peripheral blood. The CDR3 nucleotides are TGTGCCAGCAGTGAACGCAGGGTTAACACTGAAGCTTTCTTT. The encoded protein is CASSERRVNTEAFF.